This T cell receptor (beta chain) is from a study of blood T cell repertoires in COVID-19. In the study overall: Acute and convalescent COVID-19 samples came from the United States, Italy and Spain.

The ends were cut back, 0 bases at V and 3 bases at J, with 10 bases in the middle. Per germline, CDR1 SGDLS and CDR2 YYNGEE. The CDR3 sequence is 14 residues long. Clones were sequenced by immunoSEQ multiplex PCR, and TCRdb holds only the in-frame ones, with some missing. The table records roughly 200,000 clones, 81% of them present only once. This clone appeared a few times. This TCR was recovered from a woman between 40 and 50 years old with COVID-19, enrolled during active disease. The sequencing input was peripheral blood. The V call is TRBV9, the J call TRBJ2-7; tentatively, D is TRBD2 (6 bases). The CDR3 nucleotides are TGTGCCAGCAGCGTAGCAGGGCGGGACTACGAGCAGTACTTC. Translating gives CASSVAGRDYEQYF.